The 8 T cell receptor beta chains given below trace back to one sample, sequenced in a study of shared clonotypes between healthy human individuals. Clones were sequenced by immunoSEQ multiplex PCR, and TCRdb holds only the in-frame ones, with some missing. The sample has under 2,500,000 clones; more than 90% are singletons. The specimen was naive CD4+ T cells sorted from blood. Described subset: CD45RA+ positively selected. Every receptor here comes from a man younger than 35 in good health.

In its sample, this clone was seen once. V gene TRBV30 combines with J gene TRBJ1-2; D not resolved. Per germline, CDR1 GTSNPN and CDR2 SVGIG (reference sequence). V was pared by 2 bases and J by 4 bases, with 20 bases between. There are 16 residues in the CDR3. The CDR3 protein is CAWSSMRILPGYGYTF. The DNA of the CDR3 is TGTGCCTGGAGTAGTATGCGAATTCTTCCCGGCTATGGCTACACCTTC.

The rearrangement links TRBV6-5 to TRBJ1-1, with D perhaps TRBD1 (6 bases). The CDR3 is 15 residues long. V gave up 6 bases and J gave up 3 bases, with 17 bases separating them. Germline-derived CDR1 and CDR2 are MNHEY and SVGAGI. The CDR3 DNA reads TGTGCCAGCAGCCTACGGGCGGGGGCTGACACTGAAGCTTTCTTT. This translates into CASSLRAGADTEAFF.

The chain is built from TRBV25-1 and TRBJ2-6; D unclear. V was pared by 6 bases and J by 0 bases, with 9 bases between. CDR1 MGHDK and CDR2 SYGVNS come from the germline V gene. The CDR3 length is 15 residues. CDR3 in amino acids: CASSDYPSGANVLTF. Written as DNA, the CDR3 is TGTGCCAGCAGCGATTACCCCTCTGGGGCCAACGTCCTGACTTTC.

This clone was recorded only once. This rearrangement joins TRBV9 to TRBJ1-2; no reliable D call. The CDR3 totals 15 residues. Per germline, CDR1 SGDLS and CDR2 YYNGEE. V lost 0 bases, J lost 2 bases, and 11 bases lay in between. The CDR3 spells CASSVASSQNYGYTF. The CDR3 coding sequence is TGTGCCAGCAGCGTAGCTTCCAGCCAGAACTATGGCTACACCTTC.

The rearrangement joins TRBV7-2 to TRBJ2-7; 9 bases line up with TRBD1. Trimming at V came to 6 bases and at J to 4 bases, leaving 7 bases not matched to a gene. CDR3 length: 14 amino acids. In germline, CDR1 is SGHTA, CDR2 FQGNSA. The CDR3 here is CASRPDRGFYEQYF. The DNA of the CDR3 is TGTGCCAGCAGACCCGACAGGGGGTTTTACGAGCAGTACTTC.

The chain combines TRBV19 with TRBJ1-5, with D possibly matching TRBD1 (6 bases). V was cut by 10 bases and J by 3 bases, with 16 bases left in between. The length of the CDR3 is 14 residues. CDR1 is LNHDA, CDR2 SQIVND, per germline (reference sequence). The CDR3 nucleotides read TGTGCCACCCATGGGGGCCTTTACAATCAGCCCCAGCATTTT. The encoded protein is CATHGGLYNQPQHF.

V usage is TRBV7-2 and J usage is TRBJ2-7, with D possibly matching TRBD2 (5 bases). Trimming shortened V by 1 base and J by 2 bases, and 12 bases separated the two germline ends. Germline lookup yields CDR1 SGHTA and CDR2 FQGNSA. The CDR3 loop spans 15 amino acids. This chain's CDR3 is CASSLGLRAPYEQYF. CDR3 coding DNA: TGTGCCAGCAGCTTAGGGTTGAGGGCGCCCTACGAGCAGTACTTC.

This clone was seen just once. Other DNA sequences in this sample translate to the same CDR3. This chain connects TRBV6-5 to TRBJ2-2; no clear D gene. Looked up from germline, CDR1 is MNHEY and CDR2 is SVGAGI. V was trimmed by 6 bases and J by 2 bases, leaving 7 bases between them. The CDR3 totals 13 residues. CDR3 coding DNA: TGTGCCAGCAGAGACACCAACACCGGGGAGCTGTTTTTT. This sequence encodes CASRDTNTGELFF.